This TCR beta chain was obtained from a study of post-analysis software for immune sequencing data. This clonotype came up a few times. What it recognizes is unknown. Trimming shortened V by 5 bases and J by 6 bases, and 18 bases separated the two germline ends. The germline CDR1 and CDR2 sequences are SQVTM and ANQGSEA. The CDR3 contains 14 residues. Points from the study as a whole: Relative to controls, patients with multiple sclerosis showed significantly lower normalized Chao1 diversity. Controls had lower frequencies than patients of roughly five TRBV segments, which included TRBV5-6, TRBV5-1 and TRBV20-1.

Researchers reported that TCR beta cDNA libraries carried unique molecular identifiers. TCRdb re-called the PCR reads with MiXCR, one entry per CDR3 protein. The table records roughly 620,000 distinct CDR3 sequences, 44% of them present only once. The J gene is TRBJ2-3, the V gene TRBV29-1; TRBD2 is a possible D gene (6 bases). Sequencing input: blood. This clonotype was sampled from a girl aged 5 to 17 with multiple sclerosis. CDR3 bases: TGCAGCGTTTTTCAAGCGGGCGGGTTCGATACGCAGTATTTT. It codes for CSVFQAGGFDTQYF.